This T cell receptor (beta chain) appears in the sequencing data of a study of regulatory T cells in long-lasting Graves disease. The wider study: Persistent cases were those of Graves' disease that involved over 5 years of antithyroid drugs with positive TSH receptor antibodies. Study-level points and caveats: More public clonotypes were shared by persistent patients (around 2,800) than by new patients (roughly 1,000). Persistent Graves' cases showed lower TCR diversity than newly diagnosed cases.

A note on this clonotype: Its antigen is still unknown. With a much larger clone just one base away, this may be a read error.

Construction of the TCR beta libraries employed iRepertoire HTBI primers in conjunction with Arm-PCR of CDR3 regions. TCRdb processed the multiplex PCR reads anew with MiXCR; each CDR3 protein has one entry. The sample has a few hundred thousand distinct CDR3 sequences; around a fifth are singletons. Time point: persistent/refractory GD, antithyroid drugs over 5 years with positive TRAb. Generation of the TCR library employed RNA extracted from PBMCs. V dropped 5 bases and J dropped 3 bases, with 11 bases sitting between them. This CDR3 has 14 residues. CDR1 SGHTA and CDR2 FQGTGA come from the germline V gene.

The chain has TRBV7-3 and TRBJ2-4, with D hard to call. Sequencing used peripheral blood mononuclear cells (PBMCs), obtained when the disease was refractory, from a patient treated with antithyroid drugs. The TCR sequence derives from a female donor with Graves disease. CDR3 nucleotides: TGTGCCAGCAGCCCCCAGGACGGCAAAAACATTCAGTACTTC. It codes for CASSPQDGKNIQYF.